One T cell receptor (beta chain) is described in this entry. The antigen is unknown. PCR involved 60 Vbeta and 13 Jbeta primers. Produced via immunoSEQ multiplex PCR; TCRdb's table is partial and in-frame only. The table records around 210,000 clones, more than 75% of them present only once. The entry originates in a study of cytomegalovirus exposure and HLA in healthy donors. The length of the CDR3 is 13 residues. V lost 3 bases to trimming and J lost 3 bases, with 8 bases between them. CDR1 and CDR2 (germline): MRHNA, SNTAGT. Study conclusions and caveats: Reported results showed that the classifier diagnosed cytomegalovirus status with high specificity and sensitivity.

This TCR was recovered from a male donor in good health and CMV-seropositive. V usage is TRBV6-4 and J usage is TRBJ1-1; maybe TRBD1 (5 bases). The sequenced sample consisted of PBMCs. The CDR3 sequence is CASSERRDTEAFF. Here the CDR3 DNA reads TGTGCCAGCAGTGAACGCAGGGACACTGAAGCTTTCTTT.